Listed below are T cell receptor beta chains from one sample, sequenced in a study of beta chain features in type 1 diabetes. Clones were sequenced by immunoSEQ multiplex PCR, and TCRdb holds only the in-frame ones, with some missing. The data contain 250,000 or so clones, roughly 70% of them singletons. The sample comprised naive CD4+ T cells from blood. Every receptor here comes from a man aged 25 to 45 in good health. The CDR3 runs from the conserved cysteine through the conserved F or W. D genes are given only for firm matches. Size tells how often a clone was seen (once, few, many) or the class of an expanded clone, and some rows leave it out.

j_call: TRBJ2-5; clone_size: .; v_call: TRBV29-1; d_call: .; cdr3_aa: CSVELRRETQYF; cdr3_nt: TGCAGCGTTGAGTTGAGGCGCGAGACCCAGTACTTC
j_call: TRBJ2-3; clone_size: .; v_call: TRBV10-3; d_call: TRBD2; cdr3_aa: CAISERAGTHTDTQYF; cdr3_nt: TGTGCCATCAGTGAGAGAGCGGGGACCCACACAGATACGCAGTATTTT
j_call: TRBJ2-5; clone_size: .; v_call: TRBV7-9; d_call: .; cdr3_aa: CASSLQETQYF; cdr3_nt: TGTGCCAGCAGCTTGCAAGAGACCCAGTACTTC
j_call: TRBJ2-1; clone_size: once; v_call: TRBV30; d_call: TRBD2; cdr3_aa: CAWSLGGDNEQFF; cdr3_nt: TGTGCCTGGAGCCTTGGGGGGGACAATGAGCAGTTCTTC
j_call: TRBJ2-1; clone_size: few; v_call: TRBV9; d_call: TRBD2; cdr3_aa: CASSPGGRRSSYNEQFF; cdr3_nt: TGTGCCAGCAGTCCTGGCGGGAGGCGGAGCTCCTACAATGAGCAGTTCTTC
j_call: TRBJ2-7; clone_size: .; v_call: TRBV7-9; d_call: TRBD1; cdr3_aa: CASSRTGPYEQYF; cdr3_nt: TGTGCCAGCAGTAGGACAGGCCCCTACGAGCAGTACTTC
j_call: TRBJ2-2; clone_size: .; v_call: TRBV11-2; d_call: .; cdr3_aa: CASSLWASGELFF; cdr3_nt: TGTGCCAGCAGCTTGTGGGCCTCCGGGGAGCTGTTTTTT
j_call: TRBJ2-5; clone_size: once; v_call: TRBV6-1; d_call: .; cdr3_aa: CASSEGGGVETQYF; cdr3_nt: TGTGCCAGCAGTGAAGGAGGGGGAGTAGAGACCCAGTACTTC
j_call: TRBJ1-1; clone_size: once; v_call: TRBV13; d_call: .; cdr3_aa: CASSITGFQAFF; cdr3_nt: TGTGCCAGCAGCATCACCGGGTTCCAAGCTTTCTTT
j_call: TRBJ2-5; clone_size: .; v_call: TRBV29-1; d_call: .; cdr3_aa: CSVGSQETQYF; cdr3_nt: TGCAGCGTTGGTAGCCAAGAGACCCAGTACTTC
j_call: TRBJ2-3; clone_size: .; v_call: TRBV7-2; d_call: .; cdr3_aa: CASLGRVSTDTQYF; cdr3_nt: TGTGCCTCCTTGGGGCGGGTTAGCACAGATACGCAGTATTTT
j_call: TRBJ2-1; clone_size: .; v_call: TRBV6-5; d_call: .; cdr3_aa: CASRQGGGEQFF; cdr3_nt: TGTGCCAGCAGACAGGGCGGTGGTGAGCAGTTCTTC
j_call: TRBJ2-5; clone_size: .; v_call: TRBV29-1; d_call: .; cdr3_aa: CSVEGRATRETQYF; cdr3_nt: TGCAGCGTTGAAGGCAGGGCCACTCGGGAGACCCAGTACTTC
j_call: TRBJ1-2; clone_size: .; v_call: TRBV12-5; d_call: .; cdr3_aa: CASGPHRDNRRYTF; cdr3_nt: TGTGCTAGTGGCCCTCACAGGGACAATAGACGCTACACCTTC
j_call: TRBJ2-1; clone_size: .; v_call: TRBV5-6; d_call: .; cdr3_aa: CASSFGGGGSEQFF; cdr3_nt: TGTGCCAGCAGCTTCGGTGGCGGAGGAAGTGAGCAGTTCTTC
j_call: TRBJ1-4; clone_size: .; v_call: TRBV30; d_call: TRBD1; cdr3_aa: CASGQGAEKLFF; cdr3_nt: TGTGCCTCGGGACAGGGAGCTGAAAAACTGTTTTTT
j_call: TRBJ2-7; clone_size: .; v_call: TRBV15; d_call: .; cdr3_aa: CATSRDRRVAYEQYF; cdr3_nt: TGTGCCACCAGCAGAGATCGGCGGGTCGCCTACGAGCAGTACTTC
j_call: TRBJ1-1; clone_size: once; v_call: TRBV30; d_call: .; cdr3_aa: CAWSVGPPGGTEAFF; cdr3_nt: TGTGCCTGGAGCGTTGGACCCCCGGGAGGCACTGAAGCTTTCTTT
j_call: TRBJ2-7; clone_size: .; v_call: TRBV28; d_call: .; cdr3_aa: CASSYHREQYF; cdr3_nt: TGTGCCAGCAGTTACCATAGGGAGCAGTACTTC
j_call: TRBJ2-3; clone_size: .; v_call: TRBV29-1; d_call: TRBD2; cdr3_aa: CSALAGGGTDTQYF; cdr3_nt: TGCAGCGCACTAGCGGGAGGCGGCACAGATACGCAGTATTTT
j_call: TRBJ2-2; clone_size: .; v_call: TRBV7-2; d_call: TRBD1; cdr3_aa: CASSYGQVYTGELFF; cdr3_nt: TGTGCCAGCAGCTACGGACAGGTCTACACCGGGGAGCTGTTTTTT
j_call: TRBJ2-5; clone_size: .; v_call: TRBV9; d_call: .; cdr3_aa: CASSVVGLNQETQYF; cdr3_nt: TGTGCCAGCAGCGTAGTTGGGCTCAACCAAGAGACCCAGTACTTC
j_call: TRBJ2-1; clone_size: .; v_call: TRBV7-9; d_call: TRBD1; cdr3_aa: CASSFEGARSEQFF; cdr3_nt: TGTGCCAGCAGCTTCGAGGGGGCGCGCAGTGAGCAGTTCTTC
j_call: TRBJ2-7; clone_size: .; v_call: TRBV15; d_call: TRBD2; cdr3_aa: CATSRGGGGVGYEQYF; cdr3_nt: TGTGCCACCAGCAGAGGTGGCGGGGGTGTTGGGTACGAGCAGTACTTC
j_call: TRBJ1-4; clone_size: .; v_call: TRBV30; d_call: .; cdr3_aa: CAWSVRRWDEKLFF; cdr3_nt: TGTGCCTGGAGTGTAAGACGGTGGGATGAAAAACTGTTTTTT
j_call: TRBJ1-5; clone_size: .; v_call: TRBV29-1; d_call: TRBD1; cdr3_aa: CSVAGTGHQPQHF; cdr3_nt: TGCAGCGTTGCTGGGACAGGGCATCAGCCCCAGCATTTT
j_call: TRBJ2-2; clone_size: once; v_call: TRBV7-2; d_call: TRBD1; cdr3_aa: CASSRTGTGELFF; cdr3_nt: TGTGCCAGCAGCCGGACAGGGACCGGGGAGCTGTTTTTT
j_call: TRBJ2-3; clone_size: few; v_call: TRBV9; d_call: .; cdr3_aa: CASSVLADTQYF; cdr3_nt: TGTGCCAGCAGCGTATTAGCAGATACGCAGTATTTT
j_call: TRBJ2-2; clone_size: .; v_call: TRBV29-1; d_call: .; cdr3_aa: CSARPPTGELFF; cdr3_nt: TGCAGCGCTCGACCCCCCACCGGGGAGCTGTTTTTT
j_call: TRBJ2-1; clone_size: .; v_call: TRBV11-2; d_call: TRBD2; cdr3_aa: CASSPLGRGFNEQFF; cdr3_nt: TGTGCCAGCAGCCCCCTTGGGCGGGGGTTCAATGAGCAGTTCTTC
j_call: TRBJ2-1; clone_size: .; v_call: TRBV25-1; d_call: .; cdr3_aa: CASSEGNEQFF; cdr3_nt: TGTGCCAGCAGTGAGGGTAATGAGCAGTTCTTC
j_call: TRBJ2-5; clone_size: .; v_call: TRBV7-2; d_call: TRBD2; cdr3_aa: CASSPPGLAGETQYF; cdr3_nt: TGTGCCAGCAGCCCGCCGGGACTAGCGGGGGAGACCCAGTACTTC
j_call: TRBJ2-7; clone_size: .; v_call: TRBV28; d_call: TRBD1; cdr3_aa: CASSPGTGGGKQYF; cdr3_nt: TGTGCCAGCAGTCCAGGGACAGGGGGCGGGAAGCAGTACTTC
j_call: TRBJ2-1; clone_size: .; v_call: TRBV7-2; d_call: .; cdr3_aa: CASSRYGGNPYNEQFF; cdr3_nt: TGTGCCAGCAGCCGGTATGGGGGGAACCCTTACAATGAGCAGTTCTTC
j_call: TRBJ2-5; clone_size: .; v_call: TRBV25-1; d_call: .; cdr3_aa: CASSEVGVETQYF; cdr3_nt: TGTGCCAGCAGTGAAGTGGGGGTGGAGACCCAGTACTTC
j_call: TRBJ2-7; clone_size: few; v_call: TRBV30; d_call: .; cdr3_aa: CACSGGKGYEQYF; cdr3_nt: TGTGCCTGCAGCGGAGGGAAAGGTTACGAGCAGTACTTC
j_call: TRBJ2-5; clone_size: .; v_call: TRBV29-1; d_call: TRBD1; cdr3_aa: CSVHRGQETQYF; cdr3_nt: TGCAGCGTTCACAGGGGCCAAGAGACCCAGTACTTC
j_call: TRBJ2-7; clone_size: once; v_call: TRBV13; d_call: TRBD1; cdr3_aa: CASSSSGTVIYEQYF; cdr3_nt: TGTGCCAGCAGCTCGAGTGGGACAGTGATCTACGAGCAGTACTTC
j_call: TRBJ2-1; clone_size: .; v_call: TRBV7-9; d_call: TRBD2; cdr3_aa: CASSPRLAGGSYNEQFF; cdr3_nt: TGTGCCAGCAGCCCGCGACTAGCGGGAGGCTCCTACAATGAGCAGTTCTTC
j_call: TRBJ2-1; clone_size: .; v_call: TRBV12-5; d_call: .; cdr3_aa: CASGFGGPSNEQFF; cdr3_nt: TGTGCTAGTGGTTTTGGGGGTCCCTCCAATGAGCAGTTCTTC
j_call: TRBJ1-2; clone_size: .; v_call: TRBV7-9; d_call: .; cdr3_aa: CASSLEQLGYTF; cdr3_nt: TGTGCCAGCAGCTTAGAACAGCTCGGCTACACCTTC
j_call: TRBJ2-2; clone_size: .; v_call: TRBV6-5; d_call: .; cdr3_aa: CASSRTANTGELFF; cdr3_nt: TGTGCCAGCAGTAGGACGGCTAACACCGGGGAGCTGTTTTTT
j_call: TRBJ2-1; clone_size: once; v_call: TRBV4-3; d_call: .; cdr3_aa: CASSQAPGGESHNEQFF; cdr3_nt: TGCGCCAGCAGCCAAGCCCCCGGAGGTGAGTCCCACAATGAGCAGTTCTTC
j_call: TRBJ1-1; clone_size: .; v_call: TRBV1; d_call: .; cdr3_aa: CTTSPGGRAEAFF; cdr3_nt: TGCACCACAAGTCCAGGGGGCAGGGCTGAAGCTTTCTTT
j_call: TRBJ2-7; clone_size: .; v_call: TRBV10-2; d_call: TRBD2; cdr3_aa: CASSERAGPSYEQYF; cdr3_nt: TGCGCCAGCAGTGAGCGAGCGGGGCCATCCTACGAGCAGTACTTC
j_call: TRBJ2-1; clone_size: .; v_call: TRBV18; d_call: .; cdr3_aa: CASSPRSSSYNEQFF; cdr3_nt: TGTGCCAGCTCACCGAGGAGTAGCTCCTACAATGAGCAGTTCTTC
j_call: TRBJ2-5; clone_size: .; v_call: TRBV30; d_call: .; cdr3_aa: CAWSPVFQETQYF; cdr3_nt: TGTGCCTGGAGCCCGGTCTTCCAAGAGACCCAGTACTTC
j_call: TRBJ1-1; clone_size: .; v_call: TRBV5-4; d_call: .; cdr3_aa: CASSSTTLGGAFF; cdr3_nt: TGTGCCAGCAGCTCTACGACCCTCGGAGGAGCTTTCTTT
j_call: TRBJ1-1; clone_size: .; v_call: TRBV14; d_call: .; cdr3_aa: CASSQDLVGDEAFF; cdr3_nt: TGTGCCAGCAGCCAAGATCTTGTAGGAGATGAAGCTTTCTTT